This record concerns one TCR beta chain sequence. Which antigen it targets is not known. Base qualities were left out, and no much larger clone turns up one base away. TCRbeta CDR3 regions were amplified from genomic DNA by means of the immunoSEQ Assay, a bias-controlled multiplex PCR. The paper's processing steps were these. Within the assay, amplification of reference gene primers was used to estimate how many nucleated cells each sample contained. To quantify the absolute abundance of each unique TCRbeta CDR3 rearrangement, sequence reads were collapsed and filtered. For each sample, productive Simpson clonality was calculated as the square root of Simpson's diversity index over productive rearrangements. TCRdb limited this immuneACCESS table to in-frame rearrangements with V and J called. A share of clones is missing; checked studies link under half to unresolved V genes, and the rest is unexplained. V and J calls and clone size come straight from that table; D and trimming were deduced from the DNA. Here the sample has some 270,000 clones; around 86% occur a single time. The ten largest clonotypes hold approximately 8.2% of the sample.

The sample belongs to a study of blood T cell repertoires in COVID-19 (dated by TCRdb to 2019 to 2021). Notes on the research overall: Samples covering the acute and convalescent phases of COVID-19 were provided by collaborators in the United States, Italy and Spain. The prospective study material was composed of cDNA or gDNA derived from T cells, B-cell-depleted T cells, or PBMCs. Subjects who had been exposed to COVID-19, were actively infected with it, or had recovered from it provided the deeply sampled blood TCRbeta repertoires that made up the dataset. The repertoires were made available in a free public database intended to serve as a resource for research on the immune response to SARS-CoV-2. Samples came from the ongoing ImmuneRACE study (first 160 participants) plus 1,254 subjects from 6 global collaborators. Nearly every sample came with metadata listing a de-identified subject ID, COVID-19 status, age in years and sex. Where available, HLA class I and class II types were obtained from metadata supplied by the sample provider rather than from assay-based typing. Paper-wide results and their limitations: The amount of clinical and demographic metadata varied by source and participant and was provided uncurated.

Each collaborating institution followed its own protocols to collect whole blood in K2EDTA tubes. For TCRbeta analysis, collaborator samples were shipped as frozen whole blood, as isolated PBMCs, or as DNA extracted from either sample type. This sequence originates from a middle-aged man with active or convalescent COVID-19. The sequenced sample was peripheral blood.

The DNA is TGTGCCAGCAGCCCTACAGACAAGAGCTCCTACAATGAGCAGTTCTTC. Its product reads: CASSPTDKSSYNEQFF. The chain is assembled from TRBV7-9 and TRBJ2-1; the D gene cannot be named for sure. V loses 5 bases of germline sequence and J loses 0 bases, and the interval between the two ends is 14 bases. The CDR3, from cysteine to phenylalanine, totals 16 residues. Only CDR3 DNA is held: 48 bases, read in frame from base 1. The germline V gene (reference sequence) sets CDR1 to SEHNR and CDR2 to FQNEAQ.